This T cell receptor (beta chain) comes out of a study of blood T cell repertoires in COVID-19. In the authors' workflow: Reference gene primer amplification gave nucleated cell count estimates. Assay used: immunoSEQ multiplex PCR; TCRdb lists only in-frame clones, some missing. V and J calls and clone size follow that table, whereas D and trimming were derived from the DNA. The sample lists approximately 200,000 clones; approximately 90% were seen once. This study enrolled people aged roughly 18 to 89 from about 24 US geographic areas. The specimen sequenced was PBMCs or T cells enriched from blood (not recorded which). This TCR was sampled from a woman aged 25 to 39 who had recovered from COVID-19.

Here the CDR3 DNA reads TGTGCCAGCAGTGGGGGCCAGAGTATTATATACGAGCAGTACTTC. Its protein is CASSGGQSIIYEQYF. The chain recombines TRBV25-1 with TRBJ2-7; a possible D gene is TRBD1 (5 bases). Trimming pared 4 bases from V and 4 bases from J, leaving 17 bases between. CDR1 is MGHDK and CDR2 is SYGVNS in the germline V gene. There are 15 residues in the CDR3.